Listed here are 19 T cell receptor beta chains from one sample, sequenced in a study of CXCR3-negative and CXCR3-positive naive CD8 T cells. Study outcomes and limitations: Naive cells positive for CXCR3 carried more hydrophobic TRB CDR3s than CXCR3-negative ones.

Carrying UMI labels, the TRB cDNA libraries were prepared through 5' RACE. After re-calling the 5' RACE reads, TCRdb lists one entry per CDR3 protein, DNA absent. In total, the table holds some 140,000 distinct CDR3 sequences. These receptors have no known antigen. Material for sequencing was naive CXCR3+ CD8+ T cells from blood. Subset given: CD45RO-CCR7+CD27+CD95- naive CD8+ T cells expressing CXCR3 (TNR3+). The source of these receptors is a human donor in good health. Some clones in this sample may be carry-over from other donors' samples.

J is TRBJ2-1 and V is TRBV27; the TRBD2 assignment by TCRdb is unverifiable without DNA. This CDR3 has 23 residues. The germline gives CDR1 MNHEY, CDR2 SMNVEV (reference sequence). The CDR3 loop is CASSPPGGGPQITYQVAYNEQFF.

V gene TRBV29-1 combines with J gene TRBJ2-3; TCRdb designates TRBD2, a call that cannot be tested without DNA. Germline V gene sequence: CDR1 SQVTM, CDR2 ANQGSEA. The CDR3 totals 15 residues. CDR3 protein: CSVNGLAVGTDTQYF.

The CDR3 sequence is CSVVGGYGQSVYEQYF. The rearrangement joins TRBV29-1 to TRBJ2-7; TCRdb designates TRBD1, a call that cannot be tested without DNA. Germline CDR1 is SQVTM and CDR2 is ANQGSEA. This CDR3 comprises 16 residues.

This chain links TRBV11-3 with TRBJ2-1; the TRBD2 assignment by TCRdb is unverifiable without DNA. The CDR3 consists of 17 residues. Germline CDR1 SGHNT, CDR2 YENEEA. Here the CDR3 reads CASSLDQRRETHNEQFF.

This chain uses TRBV4-1 with TRBJ2-3; TCRdb's D gene call, TRBD1, goes unchecked for lack of DNA. This CDR3 contains 16 residues. CDR1 is MGHRA and CDR2 is YSYEKL in the germline V gene. The chain's CDR3 is CASSQDLESARDTQYF.

The chain carries TRBV4-1 and TRBJ1-1; without DNA, the TCRdb call of TRBD1 cannot be checked. Germline V lookup: CDR1 MGHRA, CDR2 YSYEKL. This CDR3 region has 20 residues. CDR3 residues: CASRPSRDRERGFMNTEAFF.

The V and J genes are TRBV3-1 and TRBJ2-3. The CDR3 totals 14 residues. Germline-derived CDR1 and CDR2 are LGHDT and YNNKEL (reference sequence). CDR3 loop: CASSQDSRTDTQYF.

V is TRBV29-1 and J is TRBJ1-1. CDR1 and CDR2 (germline): SQVTM, ANQGSEA. The CDR3 spans 12 residues. This CDR3 reads CSVTHGEAEAFF.

The chain carries TRBV7-6 and TRBJ2-4; with no DNA, the TCRdb D assignment of TRBD1 cannot be verified. CDR3 length: 13 residues. Per germline, CDR1 SGHVS and CDR2 FNYEAQ. CDR3 sequence reads: CASSLCGGNIQYF.

The chain employs TRBV10-3 and TRBJ1-1; lacking DNA, the TRBD1 call made by TCRdb goes unchecked. Germline V lookup: CDR1 ENHRY, CDR2 SYGVKD. This CDR3 spans 15 amino acids. CDR3 loop: CAISESAGRGTEAFF.

The rearrangement joins TRBV5-1 to TRBJ1-1; TCRdb picks TRBD1, but there is no DNA to check that call. Germline CDR1 reads SGHRS; CDR2 reads YFSETQ. The CDR3 is made up of 15 amino acids. The CDR3 sequence is CASSLAGAENTEAFF.

The rearrangement joins TRBV29-1 to TRBJ2-1; the TCRdb call, TRBD1, lacks DNA for checking. This CDR3 is 13 amino acids long. CDR1 SQVTM and CDR2 ANQGSEA come from the germline V gene. The CDR3: CSVRQGSYNEQFF.

The chain carries TRBV14 and TRBJ2-5. The CDR3 runs to 12 residues. The germline V gene has CDR1 SGHDN and CDR2 FVKESK. The CDR3 protein is CASSQGFDGQYF.

The chain recombines TRBV3-1 with TRBJ2-7. The CDR3 is 16 amino acids. Germline CDR1 and CDR2: LGHDT and YNNKEL (reference sequence). The CDR3 here is CASSQDVGGFYYEQYF.

The chain carries TRBV27 and TRBJ2-4; no DNA is available, so the TRBD2 call from TCRdb remains unchecked. The germline CDR1 and CDR2 sequences are MNHEY and SMNVEV (reference sequence). The CDR3 has 16 amino acids. CDR3 in amino acids: CASSSGLAGALDIQYF.

The V and J genes are TRBV5-1 and TRBJ2-1; the TRBD2 assignment by TCRdb is unverifiable without DNA. The CDR3 contains 16 residues. CDR1 is SGHRS and CDR2 is YFSETQ in the germline V gene. The CDR3 sequence: CASSSPRDSFDNEQFF.

The gene calls are TRBV28 and TRBJ1-5; the TRBD1 assignment by TCRdb is unverifiable without DNA. This CDR3 spans 13 amino acids. Germline loops: CDR1 MDHEN, CDR2 SYDVKM. CDR3 sequence: CASRDRGLQPQHF. The complete variable domain, with remaining parts taken from reference TRBV28 and TRBJ1-5, reads DVKVTQSSRYLVKRTGEKVFLECVQDMDHENMFWYRQDPGLGLRLIYFSYDVKMKEKGDIPEGYSVSREKKERFSLILESASTNQTSMYLCASRDRGLQPQHFGDGTRLSIL.

This sequence joins TRBV19 and TRBJ2-2; as DNA is missing, the TRBD2 call by TCRdb cannot be tested. Germline assignment: CDR1 LNHDA and CDR2 SQIVND (reference sequence). The CDR3 spans 23 residues. This CDR3 is CASSIRPRREGGEIAGHTGELFF.

The chain couples TRBV29-1 to TRBJ1-1; TCRdb's D call of TRBD1 is untestable without DNA. The CDR3 runs to 16 residues. Germline V CDR1 and CDR2: SQVTM, ANQGSEA. CDR3 protein: CSAIPPGGASNTEAFF.